Following are 5 T cell receptor beta chains from one sample sequenced in a study of cytomegalovirus exposure and HLA in healthy donors. Vbeta (60) and Jbeta (13) primers were used in the PCR. Profiled with immunoSEQ multiplex PCR; TCRdb holds only in-frame clones, not every one. The data contain around 200,000 clones, approximately 82% of them singletons. Sequenced: PBMCs. These TCRs come from a woman aged 45 to 65 in good health and CMV-seropositive.

V usage is TRBV18 and J usage is TRBJ2-7; 10 bases match TRBD1. Losses at the gene ends were 6 bases for V and 5 bases for J; bases not matched to a gene: 10. There are 15 residues in the CDR3. The germline CDR1 and CDR2 sequences are KGHSH and LQKENI. DNA for the CDR3: TGTGCCAGCTCCCAGAGGACAGGGGGTACAGACGAGCAGTACTTC. Its protein is CASSQRTGGTDEQYF.

The chain recombines TRBV2 with TRBJ2-3; D is perhaps TRBD1 (5 bases). The CDR3 length is 13 residues. V shed 6 bases and J shed 1 base, with 8 bases lying between them. Looked up from germline, CDR1 is SNHLY and CDR2 is FYNNEI. The CDR3 reads CASSVGGTDTQYF. CDR3 nucleotides: TGTGCCAGCAGCGTAGGGGGCACAGATACGCAGTATTTT. Full variable domain (missing parts from reference TRBV2 and TRBJ2-3): EPEVTQTPSHQVTQMGQEVILRCVPISNHLYFYWYRQILGQKVEFLVSFYNNEISEKSEIFDDQFSVERPDGSNFTLKIRSTKLEDSAMYFCASSVGGTDTQYFGPGTRLTVL.

The chain couples TRBV7-2 to TRBJ1-1, with TRBD1 matching over 10 bases. The J segment lost 0 bases and the V segment lost 4 bases, leaving 11 bases of the junction unmatched. Germline V gives CDR1 SGHTA, CDR2 FQGNSA. The length of the CDR3 is 18 residues. The CDR3 coding sequence is TGTGCCAGCAGCTACCGACAGGGGGCGCGAGGGGTGAACACTGAAGCTTTCTTT. Encoded protein: CASSYRQGARGVNTEAFF.

The chain joins TRBV9 to TRBJ2-3, with TRBD2 matching over 7 bases. The ends lost 3 bases at V and 5 bases at J; junction bases unmatched: 3. CDR1 and CDR2 (germline): SGDLS, YYNGEE. CDR3 length equals 13 residues. CDR3 sequence (DNA): TGTGCCAGCAGCGACAGCGGGGTAGATACGCAGTATTTT. Amino acids: CASSDSGVDTQYF.

The chain joins TRBV6-4 to TRBJ2-1; tentatively, D is TRBD1 (6 bases). The V gene lost 0 bases and the J gene lost 7 bases, with 13 bases spanning the gap. In germline, CDR1 is MRHNA, CDR2 SNTAGT. The CDR3 totals 15 residues. The CDR3 nucleotides are TGTGCCAGCAGTGACTCGTACAGGGTGGCAAATGAGCAGTTCTTC. This translates into CASSDSYRVANEQFF.